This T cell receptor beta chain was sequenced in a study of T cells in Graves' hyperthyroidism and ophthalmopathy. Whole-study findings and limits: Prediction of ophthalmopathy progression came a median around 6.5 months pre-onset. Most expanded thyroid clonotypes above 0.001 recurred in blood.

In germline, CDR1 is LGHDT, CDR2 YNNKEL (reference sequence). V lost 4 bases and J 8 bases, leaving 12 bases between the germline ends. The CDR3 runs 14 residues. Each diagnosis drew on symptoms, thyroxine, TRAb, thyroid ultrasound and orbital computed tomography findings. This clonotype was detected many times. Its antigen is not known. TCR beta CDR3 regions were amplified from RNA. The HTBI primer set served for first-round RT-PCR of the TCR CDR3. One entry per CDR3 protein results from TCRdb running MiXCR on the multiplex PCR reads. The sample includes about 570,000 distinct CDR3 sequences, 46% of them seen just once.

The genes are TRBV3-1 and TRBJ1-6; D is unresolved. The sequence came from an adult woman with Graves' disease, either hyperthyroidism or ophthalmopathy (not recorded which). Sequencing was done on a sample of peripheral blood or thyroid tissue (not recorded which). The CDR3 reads CASSPSSQHSPLHF. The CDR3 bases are TGTGCCAGCAGCCCCTCAAGTCAACATTCACCCCTCCACTTT.